The source of this TCR beta chain is a study of human T cells and chemical hapten exposure. About the research overall: Patch tests of 0.01% DPC on the upper back were read at 6 days.

The sample's time point: patch test 1, 2 weeks after DPC sensitization. Treatment here: therapeutic diphenylcyclopropenone sensitization with weekly scalp DPC. Within the library, unique molecular identifiers were attached to each individual cDNA molecule. TCRdb analysed the RACE reads with MiXCR anew, one entry per CDR3 protein. The table includes roughly 360,000 distinct CDR3 sequences, roughly 4.8% detected once. J was trimmed by 5 bases and V by 3 bases; bases with no gene match: 4. Germline CDR1 and CDR2: SNHLY and FYNNEI. This CDR3 has 14 amino acids. The sequence derives from a woman in her forties or fifties with alopecia areata. Some clones in this sample may be carry-over from other donors' samples. The material was whole blood, obtained in connection with sensitization to the hapten diphenylcyclopropenone (DPC). J is TRBJ1-5 and V is TRBV2; 7 nucleotides match TRBD1. The CDR3 DNA reads as TGTGCCAGCAGTGATGGGAGGGGGCATCAGCCCCAGCATTTT. This sequence encodes CASSDGRGHQPQHF.